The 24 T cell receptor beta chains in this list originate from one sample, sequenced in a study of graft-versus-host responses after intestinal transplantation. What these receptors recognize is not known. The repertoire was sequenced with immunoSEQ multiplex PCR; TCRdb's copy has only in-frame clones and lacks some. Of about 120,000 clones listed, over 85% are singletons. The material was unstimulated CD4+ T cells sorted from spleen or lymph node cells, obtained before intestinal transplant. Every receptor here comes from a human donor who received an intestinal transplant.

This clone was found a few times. CDR3 amino acids: CASSLAPGIGEQYF. The CDR3 DNA sequence: TGTGCCAGCAGCTTAGCCCCAGGGATCGGCGAGCAGTACTTC. The genes are TRBV7-9 and TRBJ2-7, with a possible D match to TRBD1 (5 bases). The germline V and J ends were trimmed by 0 bases and 6 bases, with 12 bases remaining between them. The CDR3 is 14 amino acids. Germline assignment: CDR1 SEHNR and CDR2 FQNEAQ (reference sequence).

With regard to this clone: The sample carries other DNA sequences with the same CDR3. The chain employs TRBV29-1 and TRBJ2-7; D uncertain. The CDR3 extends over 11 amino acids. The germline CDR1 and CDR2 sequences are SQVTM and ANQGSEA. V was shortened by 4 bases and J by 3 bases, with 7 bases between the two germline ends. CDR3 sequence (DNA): TGCAGCGTTGGGGGATACTACGAGCAGTACTTC. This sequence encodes CSVGGYYEQYF.

CDR3 sequence (DNA): TGTGCCAGCAGTTACTCCGGGGGACCGGGCTCCTACGAGCAGTACTTC. Residues: CASSYSGGPGSYEQYF. This rearrangement joins TRBV6-5 to TRBJ2-7, with D possibly being TRBD2 (6 bases). The CDR3 runs to 16 residues. Per germline, CDR1 MNHEY and CDR2 SVGAGI. Trimming stripped 0 bases from V and 0 bases from J, with 12 bases between.

This chain's CDR3 is CATSREATENTEAFF. CDR3 nucleotides: TGTGCCACCAGCAGAGAAGCGACGGAGAACACTGAAGCTTTCTTT. V and J are TRBV15 and TRBJ1-1, with D uncertain. The CDR3 has 15 residues. V was shortened by 0 bases and J by 1 base, with 9 bases between the two germline ends. Germline CDR1 LNHNV, CDR2 YYDKDF (reference sequence).

CDR3 amino acids: CAWRRSGGEQYF. CDR3 nucleotide sequence: TGTGCCTGGAGACGATCAGGGGGCGAGCAGTACTTC. The V gene is TRBV30, the J gene TRBJ2-7, with TRBD1 identical over 7 bases. This CDR3 is 12 amino acids long. The germline CDR1 and CDR2 sequences are GTSNPN and SVGIG (reference sequence). J was trimmed by 6 bases and V by 3 bases; bases with no gene match: 5.

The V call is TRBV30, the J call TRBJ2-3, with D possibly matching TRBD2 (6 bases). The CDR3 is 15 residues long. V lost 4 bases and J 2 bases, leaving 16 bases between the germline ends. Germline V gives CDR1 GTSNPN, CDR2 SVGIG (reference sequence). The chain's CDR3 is CAWNWFGGNTDTQYF. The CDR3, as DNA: TGTGCCTGGAACTGGTTCGGGGGAAACACAGATACGCAGTATTTT.

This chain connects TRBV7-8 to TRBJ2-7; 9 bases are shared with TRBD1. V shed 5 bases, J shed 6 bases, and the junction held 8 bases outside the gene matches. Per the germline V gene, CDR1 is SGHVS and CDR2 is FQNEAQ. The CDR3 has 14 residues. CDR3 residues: CASSPRTGAGEQYF. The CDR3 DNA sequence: TGTGCCAGCAGCCCAAGGACAGGGGCAGGCGAGCAGTACTTC.

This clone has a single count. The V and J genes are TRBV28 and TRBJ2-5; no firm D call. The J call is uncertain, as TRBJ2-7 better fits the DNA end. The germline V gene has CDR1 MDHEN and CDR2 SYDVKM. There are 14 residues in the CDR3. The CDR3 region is CASNNSRRTYEQYF. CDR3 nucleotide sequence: TGTGCCAGCAACAACTCTAGAAGGACCTACGAGCAGTACTTC.

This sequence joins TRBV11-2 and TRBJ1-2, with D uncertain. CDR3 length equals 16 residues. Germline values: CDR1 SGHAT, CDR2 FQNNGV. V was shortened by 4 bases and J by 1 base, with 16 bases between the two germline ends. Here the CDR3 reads CASSSLRRTDNYGYTF. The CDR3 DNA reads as TGTGCCAGCAGCTCTCTGAGGCGGACGGATAACTATGGCTACACCTTC.

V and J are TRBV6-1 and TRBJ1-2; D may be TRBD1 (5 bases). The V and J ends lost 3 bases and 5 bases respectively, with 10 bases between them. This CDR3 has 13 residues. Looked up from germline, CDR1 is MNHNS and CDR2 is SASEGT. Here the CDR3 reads CASSEAREYGYTF. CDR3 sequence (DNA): TGTGCCAGCAGTGAGGCCAGGGAGTATGGCTACACCTTC.

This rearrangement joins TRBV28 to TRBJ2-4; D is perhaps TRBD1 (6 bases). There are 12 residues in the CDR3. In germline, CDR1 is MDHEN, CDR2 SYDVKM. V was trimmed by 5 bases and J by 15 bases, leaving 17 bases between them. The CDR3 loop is CASSPYRARVYF. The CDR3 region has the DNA TGTGCCAGCAGTCCCTACAGGGCAAGAGTGTACTTC.

The CDR3 region is CASTLSLAGEQFF. The CDR3, as DNA: TGTGCCAGCACCCTGTCGCTAGCTGGTGAGCAGTTCTTC. The chain employs TRBV11-2 and TRBJ2-1; D is possibly TRBD2 (5 bases). CDR1 and CDR2 from the germline V gene are SGHAT and FQNNGV. Trimming cost V 7 bases and J 9 bases, with 16 bases left between them. The CDR3 sequence is 13 residues long.

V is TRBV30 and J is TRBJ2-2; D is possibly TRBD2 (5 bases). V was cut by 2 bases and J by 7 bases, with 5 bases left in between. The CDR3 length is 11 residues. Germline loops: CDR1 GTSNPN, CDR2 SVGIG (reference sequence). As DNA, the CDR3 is TGTGCCTGGAGTCGGGACGGGGAGCTGTTTTTT. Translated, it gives CAWSRDGELFF.

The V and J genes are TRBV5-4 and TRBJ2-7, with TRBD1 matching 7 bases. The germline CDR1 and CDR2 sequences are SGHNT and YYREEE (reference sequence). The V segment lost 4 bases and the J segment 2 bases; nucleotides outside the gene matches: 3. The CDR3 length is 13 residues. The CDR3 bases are TGTGCCAGCAGCAGGACAGGAACCTACGAGCAGTACTTC. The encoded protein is CASSRTGTYEQYF.

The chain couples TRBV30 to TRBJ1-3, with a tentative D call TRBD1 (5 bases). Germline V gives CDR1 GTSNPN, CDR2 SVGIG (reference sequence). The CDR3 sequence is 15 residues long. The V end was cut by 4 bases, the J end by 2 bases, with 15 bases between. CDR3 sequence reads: CAWNILGGAGNTIYF. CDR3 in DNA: TGTGCCTGGAACATCCTCGGGGGGGCTGGAAACACCATATATTTT.

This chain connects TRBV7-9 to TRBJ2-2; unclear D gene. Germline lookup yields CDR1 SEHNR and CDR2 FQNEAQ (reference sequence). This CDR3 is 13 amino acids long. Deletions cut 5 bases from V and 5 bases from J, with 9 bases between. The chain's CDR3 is CASSPPGTGELFF. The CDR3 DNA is TGTGCCAGCAGCCCCCCTGGGACCGGGGAGCTGTTTTTT.

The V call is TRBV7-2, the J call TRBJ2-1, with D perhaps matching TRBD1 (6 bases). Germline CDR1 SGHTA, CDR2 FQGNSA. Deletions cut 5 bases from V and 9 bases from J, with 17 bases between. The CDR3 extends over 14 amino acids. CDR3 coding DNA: TGTGCCAGCAGCGTGAACAGGGTCGTGGGTGAGCAGTTCTTC. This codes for CASSVNRVVGEQFF.

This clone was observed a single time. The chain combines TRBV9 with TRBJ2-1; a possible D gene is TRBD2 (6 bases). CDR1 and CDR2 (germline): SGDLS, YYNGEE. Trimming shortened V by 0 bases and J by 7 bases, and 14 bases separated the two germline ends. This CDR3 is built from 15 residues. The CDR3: CASSVAEREKNEQFF. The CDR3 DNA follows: TGTGCCAGCAGCGTAGCGGAACGGGAGAAAAATGAGCAGTTCTTC.

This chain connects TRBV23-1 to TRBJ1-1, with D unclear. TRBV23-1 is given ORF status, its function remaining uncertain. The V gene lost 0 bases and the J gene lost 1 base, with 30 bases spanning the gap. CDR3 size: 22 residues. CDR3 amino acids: CASSQSFKLLNTEALENTEAFF. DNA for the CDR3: TGCGCCAGCAGTCAATCGTTTAAACTGTTGAACACTGAAGCTTTAGAGAACACTGAAGCTTTCTTT.

The CDR3 loop reads CASSSDGQTYNEQFF. The CDR3 DNA reads as TGCGCCAGCAGCTCAGACGGACAGACCTACAATGAGCAGTTCTTC. The V and J genes are TRBV5-1 and TRBJ2-1; the D gene is possibly TRBD1 (6 bases). The CDR3 is 15 residues long. V lost 3 bases and J lost 2, with 12 bases in between. Germline values: CDR1 SGHRS, CDR2 YFSETQ.

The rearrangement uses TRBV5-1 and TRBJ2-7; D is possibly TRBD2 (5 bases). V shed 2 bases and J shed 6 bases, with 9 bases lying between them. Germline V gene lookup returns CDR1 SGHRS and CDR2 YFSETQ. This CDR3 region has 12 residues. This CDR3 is CASSFPSGEQYF. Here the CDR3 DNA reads TGCGCCAGCAGCTTCCCCAGCGGCGAGCAGTACTTC.

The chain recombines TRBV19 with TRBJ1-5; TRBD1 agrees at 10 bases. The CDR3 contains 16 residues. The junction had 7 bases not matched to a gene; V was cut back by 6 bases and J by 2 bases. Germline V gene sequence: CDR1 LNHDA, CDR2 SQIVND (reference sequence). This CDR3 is CASSGAGTGGNQPQHF. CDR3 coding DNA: TGTGCCAGTAGCGGGGCCGGGACAGGGGGCAATCAGCCCCAGCATTTT.

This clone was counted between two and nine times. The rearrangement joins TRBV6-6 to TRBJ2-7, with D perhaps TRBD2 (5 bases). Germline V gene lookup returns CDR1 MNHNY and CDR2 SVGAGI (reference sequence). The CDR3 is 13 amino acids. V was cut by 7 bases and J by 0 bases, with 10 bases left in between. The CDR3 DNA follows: TGTGCCAGCATCGGGGAAAACTCCTACGAGCAGTACTTC. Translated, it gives CASIGENSYEQYF.

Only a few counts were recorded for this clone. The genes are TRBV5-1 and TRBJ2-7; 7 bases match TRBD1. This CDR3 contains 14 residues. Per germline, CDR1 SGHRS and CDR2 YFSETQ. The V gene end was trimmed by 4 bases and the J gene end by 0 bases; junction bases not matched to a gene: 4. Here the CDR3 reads CASSVGDSSYEQYF. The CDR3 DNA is TGCGCCAGCAGCGTAGGGGACAGCTCCTACGAGCAGTACTTC.